One and the same sample provided the 29 T cell receptor beta chains below, sequenced in a study of regulatory T cells in long-lasting Graves disease. HTBI primers from iRepertoire and Arm-PCR of CDR3 regions yielded the TCR beta libraries. MiXCR was run by TCRdb on the multiplex PCR reads, yielding one entry per CDR3 protein. The sample records about 540,000 distinct CDR3 sequences, roughly 14% being singletons. Noted time point: newly diagnosed GD, antithyroid drugs for less than 3 months. Generation of the TCR library employed RNA extracted from PBMCs. These data were also reused for a study on T cells in Graves' hyperthyroidism and ophthalmopathy.

Sequenced here: peripheral blood mononuclear cells (PBMCs), sampled at new diagnosis, from a patient treated with antithyroid drugs. The receptors derive from a man aged 25 to 45 with Graves disease.

The V gene is TRBV20-1, the J gene TRBJ1-4; D remains unclear. Germline V gives CDR1 DFQATT, CDR2 SNEGSKA (reference sequence). Trimming stripped 0 bases from V and 7 bases from J, with 18 bases between. The CDR3 has 16 residues. Here the CDR3 reads CSARDSEAAEGEKLFF. In DNA, the CDR3 is TGCAGTGCTAGAGATAGCGAGGCTGCCGAGGGTGAAAAACTGTTTTTT.

This clonotype appeared once. This sequence may be a read error, since a much larger clone differs from it by one base. Likely a read error: the CDR3 ends without its conserved phenylalanine or tryptophan. This chain links TRBV3-1 with TRBJ2-1; 11 bases are a match to TRBD2. Germline trimming cut 4 bases from V and 0 bases from J; bases unmatched to any gene: 8. Looked up from germline, CDR1 is LGHDT and CDR2 is YNNKEL (reference sequence). This CDR3 region has 18 residues. The CDR3 here is CASSRGTSGVSSYNEQFL. The CDR3 DNA reads as TGTGCCAGCAGCCGCGGGACTAGCGGAGTGAGCTCCTACAATGAGCAGTTCCTC.

V and J are TRBV4-1 and TRBJ1-2; D may be TRBD1 (5 bases). Deletions cut 7 bases from V and 8 bases from J, with 17 bases between. This CDR3 contains 13 residues. Germline V gene sequence: CDR1 MGHRA, CDR2 YSYEKL. Written as DNA, the CDR3 is TGCGCCAGCAACCAGAGAGGGGCGAGAGGCTACACCTTC. Its protein product is CASNQRGARGYTF.

This clonotype was counted only a few times. V and J are TRBV29-1 and TRBJ2-5; 11 positions agree with TRBD2. The CDR3 contains 15 residues. With 6 bases clipped from V and 2 bases from J, the junction kept 8 bases outside the gene matches. The germline gives CDR1 SQVTM, CDR2 ANQGSEA. CDR3 sequence (DNA): TGCAGCGTCAAACCCGGGACTAGCGGACAAGAGACCCAGTACTTC. Translated: CSVKPGTSGQETQYF.

The genes are TRBV19 and TRBJ1-2; tentative D call: TRBD1 (6 bases). In germline, CDR1 is LNHDA, CDR2 SQIVND (reference sequence). V lost 7 bases, J lost 3 bases, and 18 bases lay in between. This CDR3 has 15 residues. CDR3 coding DNA: TGTGCCAGTATCGTCTCCGGGACACTAGACTATGGCTACACCTTC. The encoded protein is CASIVSGTLDYGYTF. Supplemented by reference TRBV19 and TRBJ1-2, the full variable domain reads DGGITQSPKYLFRKEGQNVTLSCEQNLNHDAMYWYRQDPGQGLRLIYYSQIVNDFQKGDIAEGYSVSREKKESFPLTVTSAQKNPTAFYLCASIVSGTLDYGYTFGSGTRLTVV.

This clonotype was seen a few times. The gene calls are TRBV6-1 and TRBJ1-4, with D hard to call. This CDR3 region has 14 residues. In germline, CDR1 is MNHNS, CDR2 SASEGT. V lost 4 bases and J lost 1, with 7 bases in between. This CDR3 is CASSAGRTNEKLFF. Written as DNA, the CDR3 is TGTGCCAGCAGTGCTGGGAGAACTAATGAAAAACTGTTTTTT.

This clonotype was recorded many times. J is TRBJ1-2 and V is TRBV29-1; D may be TRBD1 (6 bases). The V gene lost 6 bases and the J gene lost 7 bases, with 18 bases spanning the gap. The germline CDR1 and CDR2 sequences are SQVTM and ANQGSEA. The CDR3 runs to 13 residues. CDR3 DNA sequence: TGCAGCGTACAGGGTAGGGGAACTACTGGCTACACCTTC. Translation: CSVQGRGTTGYTF.

This clonotype was recorded many times. The chain combines TRBV29-1 with TRBJ2-3; D might be TRBD1 or TRBD2, each matching 5 bases. With 5 bases removed from V and 5 bases from J, the gap between germline ends came to 17 bases. This CDR3 comprises 14 residues. Germline assignment: CDR1 SQVTM and CDR2 ANQGSEA. The CDR3 loop is CSVLRDPTRDTQYF. The CDR3 nucleotides read TGCAGCGTTCTCCGGGACCCGACCAGAGATACGCAGTATTTT.

This clonotype has a count of ten or more. V and J are TRBV12-3 or TRBV12-4 and TRBJ2-5, with 11 bases aligning to TRBD1. Losses at the gene ends were 6 bases for V and 4 bases for J; bases not matched to a gene: 7. The length of the CDR3 is 15 residues. In DNA, the CDR3 is TGTGCCAGCAGCTACTGGACAGGGGGCCGAGAGACCCAGTACTTC. Translated: CASSYWTGGRETQYF.

This clonotype was recorded many times. The chain uses TRBV10-3 and TRBJ2-1; 11 nucleotides align to TRBD2. V trimming: 4 bases; J trimming: 7 bases; junction bases outside the gene matches: 6. CDR1 and CDR2 (germline): ENHRY, SYGVKD. The CDR3 spans 15 residues. CDR3 nucleotides: TGTGCCATCAGTGTCACTAGCGGGAGTATGAATGAGCAGTTCTTC. Translation: CAISVTSGSMNEQFF.

This clonotype was seen ten or more times. V gene TRBV7-8 combines with J gene TRBJ2-3, with D tentatively TRBD1 (5 bases). The CDR3 length is 15 residues. Trimming shortened V by 6 bases and J by 3 bases, and 16 bases separated the two germline ends. Germline loops: CDR1 SGHVS, CDR2 FQNEAQ. CDR3 residues: CASRGRVESTDTQYF. CDR3 DNA sequence: TGTGCCAGCAGGGGCAGGGTCGAAAGTACAGATACGCAGTATTTT.

V gene TRBV12-3 or TRBV12-4 combines with J gene TRBJ2-1; 8 bases are a match to TRBD2. The CDR3 has 15 residues. With 5 bases clipped from V and 5 bases from J, the junction kept 8 bases outside the gene matches. CDR3 protein: CASSTRTSHDNEQFF. The CDR3 DNA sequence: TGTGCCAGCAGTACCAGGACTAGCCACGACAATGAGCAGTTCTTC.

This clonotype was counted at least ten times. The chain has TRBV6-1 and TRBJ1-2; 8 bases agree with TRBD1. Losses at the gene ends were 7 bases for V and 5 bases for J; bases not matched to a gene: 6. The CDR3 consists of 13 residues. Germline V gene lookup returns CDR1 MNHNS and CDR2 SASEGT. CDR3 region: CASTEGTGYGYTF. In DNA, the CDR3 is TGTGCCAGCACCGAAGGGACAGGATATGGCTACACCTTC.

This clonotype was observed at least ten times. The chain has TRBV11-2 and TRBJ2-4; tentatively, D is TRBD1 (5 bases). CDR3 length: 13 residues. With 1 base removed from V and 6 bases from J, the gap between germline ends came to 7 bases. The germline V gene has CDR1 SGHAT and CDR2 FQNNGV. The CDR3 bases are TGTGCCAGCAGCTTAGGACAGCGAAACATTCAGTACTTC. Translating it yields CASSLGQRNIQYF.

The chain uses TRBV13 and TRBJ1-2; perhaps TRBD1 as D (6 bases). This CDR3 is 15 amino acids long. Trimming stripped 5 bases from V and 3 bases from J, with 16 bases between. Germline CDR1 and CDR2: PRHDT and FYEKMQ (reference sequence). This CDR3 reads CASSIRGGSDYGYTF. CDR3 coding DNA: TGTGCCAGCAGCATAAGAGGGGGTTCCGACTATGGCTACACCTTC.

This clonotype has ten or more counts. The genes are TRBV30 and TRBJ1-4, with D hard to call. The V end was cut by 4 bases, the J end by 3 bases, with 12 bases between. Germline CDR1 is GTSNPN and CDR2 is SVGIG (reference sequence). CDR3 length equals 14 residues. The CDR3 loop reads CAWTAEAANEKLFF. DNA for the CDR3: TGTGCCTGGACGGCGGAGGCAGCTAATGAAAAACTGTTTTTT.

This rearrangement joins TRBV29-1 to TRBJ1-2; D is ambiguous. CDR1 SQVTM and CDR2 ANQGSEA come from the germline V gene. The CDR3 is 9 residues long. V was clipped by 2 bases and J by 6 bases, with 1 base between them. In DNA, the CDR3 is TGCAGCGTTGAAAATGGCTACACCTTC. Protein sequence: CSVENGYTF.

The chain carries TRBV7-9 and TRBJ2-6; 7 positions match TRBD1. CDR1 and CDR2 (germline): SEHNR, FQNEAQ (reference sequence). The CDR3 contains 17 residues. J lost 2 bases, V lost 3 bases, and 7 bases had no gene match. The CDR3 sequence: CASSLGTAPAGANVLTF. CDR3 nucleotides: TGTGCCAGCAGCTTGGGGACAGCCCCAGCTGGGGCCAACGTCCTGACTTTC.

This clonotype was seen ten or more times. The gene calls are TRBV5-1 and TRBJ1-5; D gene ambiguous. This CDR3 is built from 14 residues. Trimming shortened V by 4 bases and J by 2 bases, and 10 bases separated the two germline ends. Germline V gene lookup returns CDR1 SGHRS and CDR2 YFSETQ. CDR3 nucleotides: TGCGCCAGCAGCCAAGGATTCGGCAATCAGCCCCAGCATTTT. This sequence encodes CASSQGFGNQPQHF.

This clonotype was seen at least ten times. The chain is built from TRBV3-1 and TRBJ2-7; D may be TRBD1 (6 bases). V dropped 3 bases and J dropped 7 bases, with 19 bases sitting between them. CDR3 length: 15 residues. Per germline, CDR1 LGHDT and CDR2 YNNKEL (reference sequence). The CDR3 bases are TGTGCCAGCAGCCACCCAGCCCTGACAGGTGGAGAGCAGTACTTC. This encodes CASSHPALTGGEQYF.

This clonotype was detected ten times or more. CDR3 in DNA: TGTGCCAGCAGGGACGAGCCCCGCAGGCCCCAGCATTTT. It yields the protein CASRDEPRRPQHF. This chain links TRBV2 with TRBJ1-5; D call uncertain. V lost 6 bases and J lost 9, with 15 bases in between. Germline CDR1 SNHLY, CDR2 FYNNEI. This CDR3 is built from 13 residues.

This clonotype was detected a few times. V gene TRBV10-3 combines with J gene TRBJ1-2; D remains unclear. The V gene lost 0 bases and the J gene lost 3 bases, with 8 bases spanning the gap. CDR1 is ENHRY and CDR2 is SYGVKD in the germline V gene. The length of the CDR3 is 14 residues. The CDR3 nucleotides are TGTGCCATCAGTGAGTCTCATGGAGACTATGGCTACACCTTC. This translates into CAISESHGDYGYTF.

The chain couples TRBV28 to TRBJ1-1, with D unresolved. The germline V gene has CDR1 MDHEN and CDR2 SYDVKM. The CDR3 runs to 13 residues. Trimming took 3 bases from V and 4 from J, leaving 9 bases between them. The CDR3 DNA is TGTGCCAGCAGTTTTAGGTTTCTCACTGAAGCTTTCTTT. Translating gives CASSFRFLTEAFF. Variable domain in full (rest from reference TRBV28 and TRBJ1-1): DVKVTQSSRYLVKRTGEKVFLECVQDMDHENMFWYRQDPGLGLRLIYFSYDVKMKEKGDIPEGYSVSREKKERFSLILESASTNQTSMYLCASSFRFLTEAFFGQGTRLTVV.

As regards this clonotype: A single base is all that separates this from a far larger clone, so a read error is likely. The genes are TRBV6-1 and TRBJ2-7; the match to TRBD2 covers 7 bases. The CDR3 runs 15 residues. Germline V lookup: CDR1 MNHNS, CDR2 SASEGT. CDR3 sequence reads: CASSTTSPEADEQCF. CDR3 nucleotides: TGTGCCAGCAGTACGACTAGCCCAGAAGCCGATGAGCAGTGCTTC.

In this sample, this clonotype turned up a few times. The V gene is TRBV27, the J gene TRBJ2-1; 7 bases are shared with TRBD1. The CDR3 length is 13 residues. Germline values: CDR1 MNHEY, CDR2 SMNVEV (reference sequence). Trimming removed 3 bases from V and 12 bases from J; junction bases left unmatched: 8. The CDR3 coding sequence is TGTGCCAGCAGTTTTGGGCCCCGGGACAGGCAGTTCTTC. Protein: CASSFGPRDRQFF.

There are many counts of this clonotype. CDR3 sequence reads: CASGAGTKRTGELFF. The CDR3 nucleotides are TGTGCCAGCGGCGCCGGGACCAAGAGGACCGGGGAGCTGTTTTTT. This chain links TRBV27 with TRBJ2-2; D possibly uses TRBD1 or TRBD2 (5 bases each). V was shortened by 8 bases and J by 5 bases, with 18 bases between the two germline ends. The CDR3 is 15 amino acids. CDR1 MNHEY and CDR2 SMNVEV come from the germline V gene (reference sequence).

This clonotype was seen at least ten times. The chain joins TRBV6-1 to TRBJ2-6; no firm D call. The V gene's germline CDR1 is MNHNS and CDR2 SASEGT. The V end lost 7 bases, the J end lost 2 bases, and 12 bases lay between the germline ends. This CDR3 contains 15 residues. The CDR3 loop reads CASTPVRTGANVLTF. In DNA, the CDR3 is TGTGCCAGCACCCCTGTTAGGACTGGGGCCAACGTCCTGACTTTC.

Many counts were recorded for this clonotype. This chain joins TRBV2 and TRBJ2-7; 7 nucleotides agree with TRBD2. This CDR3 comprises 14 residues. The ends lost 7 bases at V and 7 bases at J; junction bases unmatched: 13. Germline V gives CDR1 SNHLY, CDR2 FYNNEI. The CDR3 coding sequence is TGTGCCAGCACAGATGTTGCGGGAGCTCAAGAGCAGTACTTC. Its protein product is CASTDVAGAQEQYF.

The J gene is TRBJ2-2, the V gene TRBV29-1; the D gene is possibly TRBD2 (7 bases). Germline V CDR1 and CDR2: SQVTM, ANQGSEA. V was clipped by 6 bases and J by 6 bases, with 20 bases between them. The CDR3 is made up of 15 amino acids. CDR3 sequence: CSVVVGRGSSGELFF. CDR3 bases: TGCAGCGTAGTAGTGGGGAGGGGGTCGTCCGGGGAGCTGTTTTTT.